The entry below gives a single T cell receptor beta chain sequence along with its context. In Seattle, patients joined the study during active infection and were tracked longitudinally. Deletions cut 6 bases from V and 3 bases from J, with 11 bases between. The CDR3 runs to 13 residues. Germline CDR1 is MDHEN and CDR2 is SYDVKM. These data come from a study of blood T cell repertoires in COVID-19. Study overall: Samples came from the United States, Italy and Spain, spanning acute and convalescent COVID-19. T cells, B-cell-depleted T cells, or PBMCs supplied cDNA or gDNA.

Data came from immunoSEQ multiplex PCR; TCRdb stores just in-frame clones and leaves some out. The data contain 300,000 to 400,000 clones, more than 70% of them singletons. Sequenced input: peripheral blood. This receptor was identified in a woman younger than 45 with COVID-19, enrolled during active disease. This chain links TRBV28 with TRBJ1-1, with a weak D call TRBD1 (6 bases). CDR3 amino acids: CASRRTADTEAFF. CDR3 DNA sequence: TGTGCCAGCAGGCGGACAGCCGACACTGAAGCTTTCTTT.